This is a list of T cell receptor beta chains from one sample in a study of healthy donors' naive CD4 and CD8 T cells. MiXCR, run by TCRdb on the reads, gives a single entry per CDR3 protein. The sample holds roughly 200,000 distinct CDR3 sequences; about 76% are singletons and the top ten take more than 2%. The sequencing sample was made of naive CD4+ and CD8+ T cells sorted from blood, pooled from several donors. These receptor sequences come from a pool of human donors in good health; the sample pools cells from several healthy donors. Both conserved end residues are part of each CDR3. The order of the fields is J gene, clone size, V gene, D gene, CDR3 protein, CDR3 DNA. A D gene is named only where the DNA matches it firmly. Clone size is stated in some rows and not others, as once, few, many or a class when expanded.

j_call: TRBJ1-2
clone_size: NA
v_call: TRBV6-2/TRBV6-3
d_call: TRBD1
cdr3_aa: CASSWPGQGTYGYTF
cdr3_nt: TGTGCCAGCAGTTGGCCGGGACAGGGGACGTATGGCTACACCTTC

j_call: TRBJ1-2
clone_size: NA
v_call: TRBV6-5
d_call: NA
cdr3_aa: CASSTGFGYTF
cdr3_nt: TGTGCCAGCAGTACAGGTTTTGGCTACACCTTC

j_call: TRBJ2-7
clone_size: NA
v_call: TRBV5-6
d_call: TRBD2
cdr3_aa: CASSPGTTYEQYF
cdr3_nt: TGTGCCAGCAGTCCCGGGACTACCTACGAGCAGTACTTC

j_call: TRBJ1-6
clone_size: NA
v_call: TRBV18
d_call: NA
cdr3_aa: CASSPNSLPNSPLHF
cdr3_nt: TGTGCCAGCTCACCAAACAGCCTTCCTAATTCACCCCTCCACTTT

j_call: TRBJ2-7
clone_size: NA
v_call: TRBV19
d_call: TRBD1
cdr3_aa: CASSPGQGARYEQYF
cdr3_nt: TGTGCCAGTAGCCCGGGACAGGGGGCGCGGTACGAGCAGTACTTC

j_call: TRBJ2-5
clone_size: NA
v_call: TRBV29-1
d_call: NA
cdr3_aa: CSVEDWTTEETQYF
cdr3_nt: TGCAGCGTTGAAGATTGGACGACCGAAGAGACCCAGTACTTC

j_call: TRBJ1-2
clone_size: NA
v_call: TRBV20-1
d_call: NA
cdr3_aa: CSARDTDSDGYTF
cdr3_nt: TGCAGTGCTAGAGACACGGACAGCGATGGCTACACCTTC

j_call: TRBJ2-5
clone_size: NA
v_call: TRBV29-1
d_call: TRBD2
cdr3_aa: CSVGAGASETQYF
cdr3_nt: TGCAGCGTGGGAGCGGGGGCGTCGGAGACCCAGTACTTC

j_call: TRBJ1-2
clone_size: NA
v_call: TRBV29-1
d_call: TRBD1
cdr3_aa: CSVEAMRTGIGYTF
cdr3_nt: TGCAGCGTTGAAGCAATGAGGACAGGGATAGGCTACACCTTC

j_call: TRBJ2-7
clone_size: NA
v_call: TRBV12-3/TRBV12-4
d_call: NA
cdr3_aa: CASSLPRAHAYEQYF
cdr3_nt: TGTGCCAGCAGTCTTCCCCGAGCCCATGCCTACGAGCAGTACTTC

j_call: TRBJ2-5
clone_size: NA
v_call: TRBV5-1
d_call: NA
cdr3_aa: CASSLNTQETQYF
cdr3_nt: TGCGCCAGCAGCTTGAACACCCAAGAGACCCAGTACTTC

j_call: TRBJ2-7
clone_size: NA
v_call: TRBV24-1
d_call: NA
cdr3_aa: CATSDPRSYEQYF
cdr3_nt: TGTGCCACCAGTGACCCTCGCTCCTACGAGCAGTACTTC

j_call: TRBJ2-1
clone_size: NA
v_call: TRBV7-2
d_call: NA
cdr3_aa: CASSLGGQGRNEQFF
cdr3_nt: TGTGCCAGCAGCTTAGGCGGGCAGGGACGCAATGAGCAGTTCTTC

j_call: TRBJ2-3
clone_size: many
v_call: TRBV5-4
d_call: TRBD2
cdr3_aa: CASSSLSASGGTDTQYF
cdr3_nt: TGTGCCAGCAGCTCCCTCTCGGCTAGCGGGGGTACAGATACGCAGTATTTT

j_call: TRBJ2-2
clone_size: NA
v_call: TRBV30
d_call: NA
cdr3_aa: CAWSIGIGELFF
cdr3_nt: TGTGCCTGGAGTATAGGGATCGGGGAGCTGTTTTTT

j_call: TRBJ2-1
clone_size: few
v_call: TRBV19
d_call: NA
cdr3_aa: CASSNYYNEQFF
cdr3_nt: TGTGCCAGTAGTAACTACTACAATGAGCAGTTCTTC

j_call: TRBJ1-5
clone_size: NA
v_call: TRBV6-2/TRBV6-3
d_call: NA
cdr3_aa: CASSLRVQPQHF
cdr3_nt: TGTGCCAGCAGTTTGCGGGTTCAGCCCCAGCATTTT

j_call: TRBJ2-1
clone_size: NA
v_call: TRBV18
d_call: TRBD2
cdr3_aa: CASSSLAGGNEQFF
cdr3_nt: TGTGCCAGCTCTTCCTTAGCGGGTGGGAATGAGCAGTTCTTC

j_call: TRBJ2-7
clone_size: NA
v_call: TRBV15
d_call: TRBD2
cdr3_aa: CATSRTGGQYEQYF
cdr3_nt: TGTGCCACCAGCAGGACGGGGGGGCAGTACGAGCAGTACTTC

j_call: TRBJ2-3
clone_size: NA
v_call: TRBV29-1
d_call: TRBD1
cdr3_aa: CSVGTTGDSTDTQYF
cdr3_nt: TGCAGCGTCGGAACCACAGGGGACAGCACAGATACGCAGTATTTT

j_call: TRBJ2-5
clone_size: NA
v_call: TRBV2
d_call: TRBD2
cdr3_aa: CASMGGLETQYF
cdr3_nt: TGTGCCAGCATGGGAGGGTTAGAGACCCAGTACTTC

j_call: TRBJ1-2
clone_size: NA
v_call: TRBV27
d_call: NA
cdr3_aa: CASSQQDGTYGYTF
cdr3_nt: TGTGCCAGCAGTCAACAAGACGGAACCTATGGCTACACCTTC

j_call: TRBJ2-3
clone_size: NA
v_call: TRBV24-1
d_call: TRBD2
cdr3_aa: CATSDPAGVTDTQYF
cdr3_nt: TGTGCCACCAGTGATCCAGCGGGAGTGACAGATACGCAGTATTTT

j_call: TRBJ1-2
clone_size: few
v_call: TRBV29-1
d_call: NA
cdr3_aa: CSVGEGSNYGYTF
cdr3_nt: TGCAGCGTTGGTGAGGGATCAAACTATGGCTACACCTTC

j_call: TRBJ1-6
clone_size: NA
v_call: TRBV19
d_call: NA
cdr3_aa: CASSIRRNNSPLHF
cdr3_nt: TGTGCCAGTAGTATTCGTCGGAATAATTCACCCCTCCACTTT

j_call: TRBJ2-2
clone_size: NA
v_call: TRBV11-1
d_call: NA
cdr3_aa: CASSLLRELPAGELFF
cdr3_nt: TGTGCCAGCAGCTTATTACGGGAGTTACCAGCAGGGGAGCTGTTTTTT

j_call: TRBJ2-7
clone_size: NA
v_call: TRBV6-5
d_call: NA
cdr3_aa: CASSSQDSYEQYF
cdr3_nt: TGTGCCAGCAGCTCACAGGACTCCTACGAGCAGTACTTC

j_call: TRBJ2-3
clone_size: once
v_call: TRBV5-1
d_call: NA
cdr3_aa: CASSLEAGMITDTQYF
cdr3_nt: TGCGCCAGCAGCTTGGAGGCAGGGATGATCACAGATACGCAGTATTTT

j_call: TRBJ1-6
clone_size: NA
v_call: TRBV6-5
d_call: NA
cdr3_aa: CASSYSGPADDNSPLHF
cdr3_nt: TGTGCCAGCAGTTACTCGGGACCTGCGGACGATAATTCACCCCTCCACTTT

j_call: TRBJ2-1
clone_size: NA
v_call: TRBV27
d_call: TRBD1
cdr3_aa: CASSPRARTGSYNEQFF
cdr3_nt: TGTGCCAGCAGTCCACGGGCCCGGACAGGGTCCTACAATGAGCAGTTCTTC